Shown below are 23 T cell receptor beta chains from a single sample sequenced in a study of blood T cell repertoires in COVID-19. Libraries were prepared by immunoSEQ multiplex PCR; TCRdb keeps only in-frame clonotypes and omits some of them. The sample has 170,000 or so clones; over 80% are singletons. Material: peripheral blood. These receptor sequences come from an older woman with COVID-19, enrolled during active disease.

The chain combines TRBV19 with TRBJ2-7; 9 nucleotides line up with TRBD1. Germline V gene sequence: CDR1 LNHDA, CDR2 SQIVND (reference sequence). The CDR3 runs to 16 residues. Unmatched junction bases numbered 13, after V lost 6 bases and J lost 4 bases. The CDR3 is CASSPGQGSLLYEQYF. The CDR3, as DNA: TGTGCCAGTAGCCCGGGACAGGGAAGTCTTCTGTACGAGCAGTACTTC.

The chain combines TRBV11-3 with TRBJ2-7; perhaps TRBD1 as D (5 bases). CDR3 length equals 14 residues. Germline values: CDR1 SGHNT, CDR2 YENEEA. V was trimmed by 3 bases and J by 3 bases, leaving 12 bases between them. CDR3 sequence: CASSLGNTGYEQYF. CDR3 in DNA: TGTGCCAGCAGCTTGGGTAATACAGGCTACGAGCAGTACTTC. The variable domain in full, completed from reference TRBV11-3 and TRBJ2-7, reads EAGVVQSPRYKIIEKKQPVAFWCNPISGHNTLYWYLQNLGQGPELLIRYENEEAVDDSQLPKDRFSAERLKGVDSTLKIQPAELGDSAVYLCASSLGNTGYEQYFGPGTRLTVT.

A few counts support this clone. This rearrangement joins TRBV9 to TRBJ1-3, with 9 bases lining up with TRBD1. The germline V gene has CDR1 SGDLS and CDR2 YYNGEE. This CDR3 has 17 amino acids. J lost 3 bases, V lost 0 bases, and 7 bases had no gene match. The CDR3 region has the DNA TGTGCCAGCAGCGTAGCCCCACAGGGGGCGCGTGGAAACACCATATATTTT. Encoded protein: CASSVAPQGARGNTIYF.

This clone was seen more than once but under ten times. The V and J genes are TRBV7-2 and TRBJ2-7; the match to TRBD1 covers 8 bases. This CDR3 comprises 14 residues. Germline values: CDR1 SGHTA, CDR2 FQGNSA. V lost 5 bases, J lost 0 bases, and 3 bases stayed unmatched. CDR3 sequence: CASSLDRDSYEQYF. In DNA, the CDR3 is TGTGCCAGCAGCCTGGACAGGGACTCCTACGAGCAGTACTTC.

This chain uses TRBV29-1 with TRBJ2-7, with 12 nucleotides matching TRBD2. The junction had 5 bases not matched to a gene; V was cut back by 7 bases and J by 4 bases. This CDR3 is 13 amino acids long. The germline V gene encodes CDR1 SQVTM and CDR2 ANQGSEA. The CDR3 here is CSAGLAGGYEQYF. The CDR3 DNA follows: TGCAGCGCGGGACTAGCGGGCGGTTACGAGCAGTACTTC.

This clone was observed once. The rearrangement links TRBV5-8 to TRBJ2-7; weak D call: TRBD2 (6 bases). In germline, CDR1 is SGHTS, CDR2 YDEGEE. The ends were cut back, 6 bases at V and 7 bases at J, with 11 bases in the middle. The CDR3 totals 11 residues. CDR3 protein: CASTLGGEQYF. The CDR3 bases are TGTGCCAGCACCCTGGGGGGAGAGCAGTACTTC. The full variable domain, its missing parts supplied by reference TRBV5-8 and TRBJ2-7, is EAGVTQSPTHLIKTRGQQATLRCSPISGHTSVYWYQQALGLGLQFLLWYDEGEERNRGNFPPRFSGRQFPNYSSELNVNALELEDSALYLCASTLGGEQYFGPGTRLTVT.

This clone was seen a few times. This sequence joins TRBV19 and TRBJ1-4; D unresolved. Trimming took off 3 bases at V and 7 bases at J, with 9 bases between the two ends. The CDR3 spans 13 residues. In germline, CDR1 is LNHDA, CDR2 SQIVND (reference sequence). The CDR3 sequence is CASSILRGEKLFF. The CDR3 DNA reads TGTGCCAGTAGTATCCTCCGGGGTGAAAAACTGTTTTTT.

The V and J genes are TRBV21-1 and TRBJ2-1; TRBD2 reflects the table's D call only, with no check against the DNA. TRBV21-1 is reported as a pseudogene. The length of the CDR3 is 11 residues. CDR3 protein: CASIGGDREFF. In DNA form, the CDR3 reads TGTGCCAGCATTGGGGGGGATAGGGAGTTCTTC.

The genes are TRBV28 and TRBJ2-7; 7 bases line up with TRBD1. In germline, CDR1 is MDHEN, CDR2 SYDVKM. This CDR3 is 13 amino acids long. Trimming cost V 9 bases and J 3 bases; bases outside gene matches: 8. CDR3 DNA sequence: TGTGCCAGTCTTGGACAGGCATTCTACGAGCAGTACTTC. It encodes CASLGQAFYEQYF.

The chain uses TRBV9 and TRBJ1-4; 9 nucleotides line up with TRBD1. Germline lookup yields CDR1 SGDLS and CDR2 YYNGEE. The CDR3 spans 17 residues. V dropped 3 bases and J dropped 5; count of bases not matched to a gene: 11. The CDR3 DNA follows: TGTGCCAGCAGCGCAAAAACCGGGACAGGGCAAAATGAAAAACTGTTTTTT. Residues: CASSAKTGTGQNEKLFF.

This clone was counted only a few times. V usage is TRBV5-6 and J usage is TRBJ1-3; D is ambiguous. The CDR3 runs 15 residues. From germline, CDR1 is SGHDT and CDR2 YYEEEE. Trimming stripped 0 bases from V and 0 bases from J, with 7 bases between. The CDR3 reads CASSLARYSGNTIYF. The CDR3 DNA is TGTGCCAGCAGCTTGGCGAGGTACTCTGGAAACACCATATATTTT.

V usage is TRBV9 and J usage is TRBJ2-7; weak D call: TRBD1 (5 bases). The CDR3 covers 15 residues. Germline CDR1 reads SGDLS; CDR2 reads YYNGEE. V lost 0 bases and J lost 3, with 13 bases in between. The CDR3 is CASSVAVGRIYEQYF. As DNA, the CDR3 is TGTGCCAGCAGCGTAGCGGTGGGGCGGATCTACGAGCAGTACTTC. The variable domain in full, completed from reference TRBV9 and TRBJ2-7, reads DSGVTQTPKHLITATGQRVTLRCSPRSGDLSVYWYQQSLDQGLQFLIQYYNGEERAKGNILERFSAQQFPDLHSELNLSSLELGDSALYFCASSVAVGRIYEQYFGPGTRLTVT.

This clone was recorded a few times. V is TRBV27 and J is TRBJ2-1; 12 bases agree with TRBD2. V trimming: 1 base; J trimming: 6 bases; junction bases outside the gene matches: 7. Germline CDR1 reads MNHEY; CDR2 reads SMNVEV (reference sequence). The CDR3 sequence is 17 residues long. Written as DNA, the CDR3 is TGTGCCAGCAGTTTATTGACTAGCGGGAGTATTCGCAATGAGCAGTTCTTC. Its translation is CASSLLTSGSIRNEQFF.

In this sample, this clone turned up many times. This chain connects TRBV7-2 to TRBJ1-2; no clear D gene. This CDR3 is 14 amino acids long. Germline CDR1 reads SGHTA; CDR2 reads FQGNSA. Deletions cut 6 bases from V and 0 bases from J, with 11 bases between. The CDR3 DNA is TGTGCCAGCAGGCCCCCGAGAGCTAACTATGGCTACACCTTC. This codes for CASRPPRANYGYTF.

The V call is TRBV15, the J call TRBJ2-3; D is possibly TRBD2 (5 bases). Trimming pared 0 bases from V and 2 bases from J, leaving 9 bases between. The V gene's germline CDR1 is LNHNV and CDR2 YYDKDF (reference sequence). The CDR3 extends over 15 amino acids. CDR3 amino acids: CATSRDPSNTDTQYF. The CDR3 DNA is TGTGCCACCAGCAGAGACCCTAGCAACACAGATACGCAGTATTTT.

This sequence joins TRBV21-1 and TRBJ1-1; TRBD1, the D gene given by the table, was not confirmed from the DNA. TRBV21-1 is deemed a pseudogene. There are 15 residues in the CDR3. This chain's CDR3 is CASSTGHPRIPEAFF. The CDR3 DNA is TGTGCCAGCAGCACTGGACACCCTAGGATTCCTGAAGCTTTCTTT.

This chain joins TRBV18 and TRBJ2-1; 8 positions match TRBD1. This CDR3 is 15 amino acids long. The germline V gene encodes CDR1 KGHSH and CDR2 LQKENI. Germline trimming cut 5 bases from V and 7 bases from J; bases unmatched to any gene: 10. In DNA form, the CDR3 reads TGTGCCAGCTCAACAAACAGGGGGGTACCTAATGAGCAGTTCTTC. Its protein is CASSTNRGVPNEQFF.

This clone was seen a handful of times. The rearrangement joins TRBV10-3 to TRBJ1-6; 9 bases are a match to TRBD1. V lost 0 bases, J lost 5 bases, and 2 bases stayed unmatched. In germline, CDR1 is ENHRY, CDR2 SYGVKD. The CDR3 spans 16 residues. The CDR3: CAISESTGGNNSPLHF. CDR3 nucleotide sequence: TGTGCCATCAGTGAGTCCACAGGGGGCAATAATTCACCCCTCCACTTT.

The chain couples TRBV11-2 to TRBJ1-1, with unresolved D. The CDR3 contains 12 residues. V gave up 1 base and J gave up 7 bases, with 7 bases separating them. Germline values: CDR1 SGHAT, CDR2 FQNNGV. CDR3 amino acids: CASSLAGYEAFF. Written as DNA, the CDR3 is TGTGCCAGCAGCTTAGCGGGGTATGAAGCTTTCTTT.

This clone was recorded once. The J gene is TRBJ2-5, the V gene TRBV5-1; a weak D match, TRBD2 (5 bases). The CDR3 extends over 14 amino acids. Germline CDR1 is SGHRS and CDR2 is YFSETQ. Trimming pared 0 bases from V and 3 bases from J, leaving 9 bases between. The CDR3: CASSLGSGKETQYF. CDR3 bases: TGCGCCAGCAGCTTGGGTTCCGGGAAAGAGACCCAGTACTTC. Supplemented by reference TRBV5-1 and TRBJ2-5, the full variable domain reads KAGVTQTPRYLIKTRGQQVTLSCSPISGHRSVSWYQQTPGQGLQFLFEYFSETQRNKGNFPGRFSGRQFSNSRSEMNVSTLELGDSALYLCASSLGSGKETQYFGPGTRLLVL.

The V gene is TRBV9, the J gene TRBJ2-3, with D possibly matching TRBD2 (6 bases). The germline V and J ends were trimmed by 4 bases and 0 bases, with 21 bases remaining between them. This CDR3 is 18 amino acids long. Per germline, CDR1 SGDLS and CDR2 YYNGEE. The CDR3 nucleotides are TGTGCCAGCAGCCCCCCCCTTGGTCTAGCGAAGAGCACAGATACGCAGTATTTT. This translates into CASSPPLGLAKSTDTQYF. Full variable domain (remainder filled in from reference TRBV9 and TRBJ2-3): DSGVTQTPKHLITATGQRVTLRCSPRSGDLSVYWYQQSLDQGLQFLIQYYNGEERAKGNILERFSAQQFPDLHSELNLSSLELGDSALYFCASSPPLGLAKSTDTQYFGPGTRLTVL.

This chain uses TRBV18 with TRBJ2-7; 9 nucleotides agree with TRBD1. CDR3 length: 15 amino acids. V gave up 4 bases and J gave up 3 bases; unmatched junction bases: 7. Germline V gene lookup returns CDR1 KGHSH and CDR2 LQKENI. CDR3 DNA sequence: TGTGCCAGCTCACTTCCGGGGACAGGGCTCTACGAGCAGTACTTC. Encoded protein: CASSLPGTGLYEQYF.

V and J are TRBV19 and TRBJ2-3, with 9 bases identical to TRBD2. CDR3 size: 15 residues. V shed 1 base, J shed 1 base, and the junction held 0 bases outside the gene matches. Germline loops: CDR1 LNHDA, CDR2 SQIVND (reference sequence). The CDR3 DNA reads TGTGCCAGTAGTATAGGGACTAGCGGCACAGATACGCAGTATTTT. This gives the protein CASSIGTSGTDTQYF.